The source of this T cell receptor (beta chain) is a study of type 1 and type 2 diabetes patients. Each diabetic donor fulfilled classification criteria for either type 1 or type 2. PCR was run on genomic DNA. Amplification of the beta chain CDR3 used 30 forward and 13 reverse multiplex primers. TCRdb independently ran MiXCR on the multiplex PCR reads; one entry per CDR3 protein. The table shows 270,000 or so distinct CDR3 sequences, with approximately 50% occurring only once. Germline V gene data show CDR1 as SGHRS and CDR2 as YFSETQ. CDR3 size: 19 residues. The V gene lost 0 bases and the J gene lost 4 bases, with 22 bases spanning the gap.

The origin of this receptor is a man aged 18 to 29 with type 2 diabetes. V usage is TRBV5-1 and J usage is TRBJ2-2; a weak D match, TRBD2 (6 bases). The specimen was peripheral blood mononuclear cells (PBMCs). Here the CDR3 reads CASSLALRQIGSGTGELFF. CDR3 DNA sequence: TGCGCCAGCAGCTTGGCCCTTCGACAGATCGGGAGTGGCACCGGGGAGCTGTTTTTT.